These T cell receptor beta chains were read from a single sample in a study of blood T cell repertoires in COVID-19. TCRdb's table, derived via immunoSEQ multiplex PCR, lists solely in-frame clones and lacks some. In the table there are under 400,000 clones, about 88% of which are singletons. The specimen was PBMCs or T cells enriched from blood (not recorded which). All receptors come from a young woman who had been exposed to COVID-19. The CDR3 runs from the conserved cysteine through the conserved F or W. D genes are given only for firm matches. A clone size is listed for some rows: how often the clone was seen (once, few, many), or a class if it is expanded.

D,size,J,V,DNA,CDR3
.,.,TRBJ1-5,TRBV12-3/TRBV12-4,TGTGCCAGCAGGAACAGACAGCAGCCCCAGCATTTT,CASRNRQQPQHF
TRBD2,.,TRBJ2-3,TRBV5-1,TGCGCCAGCCGTATCGGGAGCGGGAGTGGATATACGCAGTATTTT,CASRIGSGSGYTQYF
TRBD2,.,TRBJ2-2,TRBV11-2,TGTGCCAGCAGTTATTTCCGGACTAGCGGGAGTACCGGGGAGCTGTTTTTT,CASSYFRTSGSTGELFF
.,.,TRBJ2-5,TRBV15,TGTGCCACCAGCAGAGATCGGGCAGGGGAAGAGACCCAGTACTTC,CATSRDRAGEETQYF
TRBD1,few,TRBJ1-1,TRBV28,TGTGCCAGCAGTTCCGTGACAGGGGCTGCTGAAGCTTTCTTT,CASSSVTGAAEAFF
.,.,TRBJ2-1,TRBV18,TGTGCCAGCTCACCACCGAACTCCCGACAAAACAATGAGCAGTTCTTC,CASSPPNSRQNNEQFF
.,.,TRBJ1-1,TRBV4-2,TGTGCCAGCAGCCAAGCTGGGAGTCGGTTGAACACTGAAGCTTTCTTT,CASSQAGSRLNTEAFF
.,.,TRBJ1-2,TRBV3-1/TRBV3-2,TGTGCCAGCAGCCAAGCTTCAGGGTCCTATGGCTACACCTTC,CASSQASGSYGYTF
TRBD2,.,TRBJ2-7,TRBV7-3,TGTGCCAGCAGCTTGGGACTAGTAGGGACCTACGAGCAGTACTTC,CASSLGLVGTYEQYF
TRBD1,.,TRBJ1-2,TRBV5-1,TGCGCCAGCAGCTTGGACAGGGGCACTAACTATGGCTACACCTTC,CASSLDRGTNYGYTF
TRBD1,.,TRBJ2-4,TRBV12-3/TRBV12-4,TGTGCCAGCAGAAGGACAGGGGGGAACATTCAGTACTTC,CASRRTGGNIQYF
TRBD2,.,TRBJ2-7,TRBV25-1,TGTGCCAGCAGTGAAAGCGGGGTTTACGAGCAGTACTTC,CASSESGVYEQYF
TRBD1,.,TRBJ2-1,TRBV6-5,TGTGCCAGCACCGACTGGACGGACAGGGAGCAGTTCTTC,CASTDWTDREQFF
TRBD1,.,TRBJ1-6,TRBV25-1,TGTGCCAGCAGTACTACAGGGGACCTTAATTCACCCCTCCACTTT,CASSTTGDLNSPLHF
TRBD1,.,TRBJ1-1,TRBV10-3,TGTGCCATCACCAGAGGGACAGGGAACACTGAAGCTTTCTTT,CAITRGTGNTEAFF
.,.,TRBJ2-5,TRBV7-9,TGTGCCAGCAGCTTACTTCGGACAGAAGAGACCCAGTACTTC,CASSLLRTEETQYF
TRBD1,once,TRBJ1-4,TRBV7-9,TGTGCCAGCAGCCGCGACGGGACAGGGGGTGAAAAACTGTTTTTT,CASSRDGTGGEKLFF
.,.,TRBJ2-1,TRBV10-1,TGCGCCAGCAGTGAGAGTGGCGGAGGGATCTACAATGAGCAGTTCTTC,CASSESGGGIYNEQFF
.,.,TRBJ2-7,TRBV12-2,TGTGCAAGTCGCTTAAAGACCCGACTAGCGGGCCCCTACGAGCAGTACTTC,CASRLKTRLAGPYEQYF
TRBD2,.,TRBJ2-1,TRBV24-1,TGTGCCACCAGTTCTCACCCGATAACGATAGCGGGAGGGAATGAGCAGTTCTTC,CATSSHPITIAGGNEQFF
TRBD1,.,TRBJ1-2,TRBV19,TGTGCCAGTAGGGGGACAGCTCCCAAACCTAACTATGGCTACACCTTC,CASRGTAPKPNYGYTF
TRBD1,.,TRBJ1-5,TRBV24-1,TGTGCCACCAGTGGGACAGGGTTTCAGCCCCAGCATTTT,CATSGTGFQPQHF
.,.,TRBJ2-1,TRBV7-9,TGTGCCAGCACCGGAGAGGAGAATGAGCAGTTCTTC,CASTGEENEQFF
TRBD1,.,TRBJ2-1,TRBV30,TGTGCCTGGAACAGGGGGCGAGGCAATGAGCAGTTCTTC,CAWNRGRGNEQFF
.,once,TRBJ1-2,TRBV5-6,TGTGCCAGCAGCCAACCCTACAGGCTCCTCTATGGCTACACCTTC,CASSQPYRLLYGYTF
.,.,TRBJ1-1,TRBV28,TGTGCCAGCAGTTTAGGAAAGGGGGTGAACACTGAAGCTTTCTTT,CASSLGKGVNTEAFF
.,once,TRBJ2-2,TRBV19,TGTGCCAGTAGCTGGACACCGCGTGGCACCGGGGAGCTGTTTTTT,CASSWTPRGTGELFF
TRBD1,once,TRBJ1-5,TRBV28,TGTGCCAGCAGTCTACAGGGGAGTCAGCCCCAGCATTTT,CASSLQGSQPQHF
.,.,TRBJ2-4,TRBV5-8,TGTGCCAGCAGCGCGGGGCTAGCCAAAAACATTCAGTACTTC,CASSAGLAKNIQYF
.,.,TRBJ2-1,TRBV5-1,TGCGCCAGCAGCTTGGTTTGGGACAACTACAATGAGCAGTTCTTC,CASSLVWDNYNEQFF
TRBD1,.,TRBJ1-3,TRBV3-1/TRBV3-2,TGTGCCAGCAGCCAAACTACCGGGACAGGGGGAAACACCATATATTTT,CASSQTTGTGGNTIYF
.,once,TRBJ1-1,TRBV5-6,TGTGCCAGCAGCTTGACCGGGAGTGAAGCTTTCTTT,CASSLTGSEAFF
.,.,TRBJ1-6,TRBV7-8,TGTGCCAGCAGCTTAGGGACAGAGCTTAATTCACCCCTCCACTTT,CASSLGTELNSPLHF
.,.,TRBJ2-7,TRBV13,TGTGCCAGCAGCTTAGCGGGCTACGAGCAGTACTTC,CASSLAGYEQYF
TRBD1,.,TRBJ2-1,TRBV6-5,TGTGCCAGCAGTAAACCGGGACAGGGAGGGAATGAGCAGTTCTTC,CASSKPGQGGNEQFF
.,once,TRBJ1-3,TRBV18,TGTGCCAGCTCACCACCGGCAACTGGAAACACCATATATTTT,CASSPPATGNTIYF
TRBD1,.,TRBJ2-3,TRBV11-3,TGTGCCAGCAGCTTAGATCCGGGACAGGGCAGGTCAGATACGCAGTATTTT,CASSLDPGQGRSDTQYF
TRBD2,.,TRBJ2-7,TRBV9,TGTGCCAGCAGCAGACGGACTAGCGGGAGCGAGCAGTACTTC,CASSRRTSGSEQYF
.,.,TRBJ1-2,TRBV28,TGTGCCAGCAGTACTCGACAGGCCGAAGGCTACACCTTC,CASSTRQAEGYTF
.,.,TRBJ2-7,TRBV2,TGTGCCAGCAGTGAAAGGGGGGGTAGGGTCGAGCAGTACTTC,CASSERGGRVEQYF
TRBD2,once,TRBJ2-7,TRBV27,TGTGCCAGCACACCACTCGGACTAGCGGGAGGGGTAGAGCAGTACTTC,CASTPLGLAGGVEQYF
.,once,TRBJ1-6,TRBV5-6,TGTGCCAGCAGCTTGTGGGGCGGTGATTCACCCCTCCACTTT,CASSLWGGDSPLHF
TRBD2,once,TRBJ2-2,TRBV3-1/TRBV3-2,TGTGCCAGCAGCCAAGGGAGCGGGAGTGTGGTCGGGGAGCTGTTTTTT,CASSQGSGSVVGELFF